Listed below are T cell receptor beta chains from one sample, sequenced in a study of blood T cells in healthy people across ages. TCRdb fed the 5' RACE reads into MiXCR, producing one record per CDR3 protein. The data contain 1.6 million or so distinct CDR3 sequences, roughly 30% of them singletons. The sequenced sample consisted of blood. These receptors were obtained from a woman aged 25 to 45 in good health. CDR3s include the opening cysteine and the closing phenylalanine or tryptophan. D genes are given only for firm matches. Clone size is stated in some rows and not others, as once, few, many or a class when expanded.

clone size: NA; V gene: TRBV7-9; J gene: TRBJ1-2; D gene: NA; CDR3 protein: CASSAPGAPTGSGYTF; CDR3 DNA: TGTGCCAGCAGCGCTCCCGGGGCCCCTACGGGGAGTGGCTACACCTTC
clone size: few; V gene: TRBV20-1; J gene: TRBJ2-3; D gene: NA; CDR3 protein: CSADESTDTQYF; CDR3 DNA: TGCAGTGCCGACGAGAGCACAGATACGCAGTATTTT
clone size: few; V gene: TRBV5-1; J gene: TRBJ2-5; D gene: TRBD2; CDR3 protein: CASRILAGVGETQYF; CDR3 DNA: TGCGCCAGCAGAATACTAGCGGGAGTGGGAGAGACCCAGTACTTC
clone size: NA; V gene: TRBV4-1; J gene: TRBJ2-1; D gene: TRBD2; CDR3 protein: CASSQEGSLLREGRHSYNEQFF; CDR3 DNA: TGCGCCAGCAGCCAAGAGGGTTCGCTTTTGCGGGAGGGGCGTCACTCCTACAATGAGCAGTTCTTC
clone size: few; V gene: TRBV25-1; J gene: TRBJ2-2; D gene: NA; CDR3 protein: CASRVGGPGELFF; CDR3 DNA: TGTGCCAGCAGGGTGGGGGGCCCCGGGGAGCTGTTTTTT
clone size: few; V gene: TRBV12-3/TRBV12-4; J gene: TRBJ2-1; D gene: NA; CDR3 protein: CASSLGTLKNEQFF; CDR3 DNA: TGTGCCAGCAGCCTCGGGACGCTTAAGAATGAGCAGTTCTTC
clone size: few; V gene: TRBV27; J gene: TRBJ1-2; D gene: NA; CDR3 protein: CASTPTGAYGYTF; CDR3 DNA: TGTGCCAGCACCCCTACAGGTGCCTATGGCTACACCTTC
clone size: few; V gene: TRBV5-6; J gene: TRBJ2-7; D gene: NA; CDR3 protein: CASSPTVWGTPYEQYF; CDR3 DNA: TGTGCCAGCAGCCCAACGGTGTGGGGGACCCCTTACGAGCAGTACTTC
clone size: NA; V gene: TRBV7-9; J gene: TRBJ2-3; D gene: NA; CDR3 protein: CASSLGPHSFTDTQYF; CDR3 DNA: TGTGCCAGCAGCTTAGGGCCTCACTCTTTCACAGATACGCAGTATTTT
clone size: few; V gene: TRBV29-1; J gene: TRBJ2-5; D gene: TRBD1; CDR3 protein: CSVDRGRLVGQETQYF; CDR3 DNA: TGCAGCGTTGACAGGGGGCGGCTAGTGGGCCAAGAGACCCAGTACTTC
clone size: NA; V gene: TRBV29-1; J gene: TRBJ2-1; D gene: NA; CDR3 protein: CSVGRLDENEQFF; CDR3 DNA: TGCAGCGTTGGGCGGCTTGATGAAAATGAGCAGTTCTTC
clone size: NA; V gene: TRBV20-1; J gene: TRBJ2-7; D gene: NA; CDR3 protein: CSARETGAYEQYF; CDR3 DNA: TGCAGTGCTAGAGAGACGGGGGCCTACGAGCAGTACTTC
clone size: NA; V gene: TRBV20-1; J gene: TRBJ2-7; D gene: NA; CDR3 protein: CSANGLIVSSYEQYF; CDR3 DNA: TGCAGTGCCAACGGACTCATAGTGAGCTCCTACGAGCAGTACTTC
clone size: NA; V gene: TRBV2; J gene: TRBJ2-4; D gene: TRBD1; CDR3 protein: CASRPDRALAKNIQYF; CDR3 DNA: TGTGCCAGCAGACCCGACAGGGCATTAGCCAAAAACATTCAGTACTTC
clone size: NA; V gene: TRBV20-1; J gene: TRBJ2-1; D gene: TRBD2; CDR3 protein: CSASHSGTSGYNEQFF; CDR3 DNA: TGCAGTGCAAGCCACTCCGGGACTAGCGGTTACAATGAGCAGTTCTTC
clone size: once; V gene: TRBV19; J gene: TRBJ2-5; D gene: NA; CDR3 protein: CASSPSGPRPQETQYF; CDR3 DNA: TGTGCCAGTAGTCCCAGCGGTCCACGGCCCCAAGAGACCCAGTACTTC
clone size: NA; V gene: TRBV4-1; J gene: TRBJ2-1; D gene: TRBD2; CDR3 protein: CASSPTSGIRNKQFF; CDR3 DNA: TGCGCCAGCAGCCCGACTAGCGGGATAAGGAATAAGCAGTTCTTC
clone size: NA; V gene: TRBV15; J gene: TRBJ2-2; D gene: NA; CDR3 protein: CATSRAGPGTGELFF; CDR3 DNA: TGTGCCACCAGCAGAGCGGGACCCGGCACCGGGGAGCTGTTTTTT
clone size: NA; V gene: TRBV24-1; J gene: TRBJ2-1; D gene: NA; CDR3 protein: CATSEHHSEDNEQFF; CDR3 DNA: TGTGCCACCAGTGAACACCACTCAGAGGACAATGAGCAGTTCTTC
clone size: NA; V gene: TRBV4-1; J gene: TRBJ1-2; D gene: TRBD1; CDR3 protein: CASSQTTGSYGYTF; CDR3 DNA: TGCGCCAGCAGCCAGACGACAGGGAGCTATGGCTACACCTTC
clone size: once; V gene: TRBV11-2; J gene: TRBJ2-7; D gene: NA; CDR3 protein: CASSLDTGFVPYEQYF; CDR3 DNA: TGTGCCAGCAGCTTAGATACGGGTTTCGTTCCTTACGAGCAGTACTTC